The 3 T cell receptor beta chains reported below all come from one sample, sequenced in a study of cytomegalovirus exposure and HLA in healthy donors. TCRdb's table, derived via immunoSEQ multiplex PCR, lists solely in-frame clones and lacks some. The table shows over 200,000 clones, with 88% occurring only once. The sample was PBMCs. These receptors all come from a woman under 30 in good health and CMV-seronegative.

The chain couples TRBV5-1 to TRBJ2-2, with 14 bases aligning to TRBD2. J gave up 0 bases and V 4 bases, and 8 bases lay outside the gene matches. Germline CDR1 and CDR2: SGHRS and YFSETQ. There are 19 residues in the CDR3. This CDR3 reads CASSPIRTSGGTNTGELFF. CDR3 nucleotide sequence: TGCGCCAGCAGCCCAATACGGACTAGCGGGGGGACGAACACCGGGGAGCTGTTTTTT.

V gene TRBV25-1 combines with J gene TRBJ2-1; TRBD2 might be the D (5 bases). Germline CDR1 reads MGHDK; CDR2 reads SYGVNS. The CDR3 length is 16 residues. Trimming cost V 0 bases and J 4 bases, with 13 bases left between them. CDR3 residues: CASSEYVGSGYNEQFF. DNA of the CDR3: TGTGCCAGCAGTGAATACGTGGGCTCGGGGTACAATGAGCAGTTCTTC.

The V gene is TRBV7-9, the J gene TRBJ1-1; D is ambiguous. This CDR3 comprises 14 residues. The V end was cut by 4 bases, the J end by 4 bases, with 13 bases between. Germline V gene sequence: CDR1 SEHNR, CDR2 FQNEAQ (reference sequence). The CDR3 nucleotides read TGTGCCAGCAGCTCTGGGCCACACGGCACTGAAGCTTTCTTT. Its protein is CASSSGPHGTEAFF.